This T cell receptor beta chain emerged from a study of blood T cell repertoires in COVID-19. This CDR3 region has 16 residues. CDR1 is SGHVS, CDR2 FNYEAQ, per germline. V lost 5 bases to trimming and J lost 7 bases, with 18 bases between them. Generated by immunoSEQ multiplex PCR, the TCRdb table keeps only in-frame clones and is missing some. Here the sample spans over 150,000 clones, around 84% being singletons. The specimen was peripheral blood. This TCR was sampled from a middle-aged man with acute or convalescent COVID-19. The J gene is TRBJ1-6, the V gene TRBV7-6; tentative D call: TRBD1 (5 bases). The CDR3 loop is CASSPGRARGNSPLHF. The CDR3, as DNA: TGTGCCAGCAGCCCCGGGAGGGCTCGGGGCAATTCACCCCTCCACTTT.